This T cell receptor (beta chain) is from a study of tumor-infiltrating lymphocytes in primary liver carcinoma. Points on this clonotype: This clone may be a read error of a much larger clone one base away.

A primer matching the constant region was used to make TCR beta cDNA from 450 to 550 ng of total RNA. Three rounds of nested multiplex PCR with slightly modified ARM-PCR produced TCR beta libraries. A C-beta reverse primer and TRBV1-TRBV30 forward primers served in each of the first two PCR rounds, at about 10 cycles apiece. TCRdb called the multiplex PCR reads again in MiXCR, with one record for every CDR3 protein. This table holds 330,000 or so distinct CDR3 sequences, almost 65% found once. The ends lost 6 bases at V and 2 bases at J; junction bases unmatched: 10. The CDR3 has 15 residues. In addition to blood RNA drawn from unsorted whole blood, germline DNA was extracted.

Material for sequencing was peripheral blood. The chain employs TRBV12-3 or TRBV12-4 and TRBJ2-7; 7 bases are shared with TRBD1. The clonotype was recovered from a man aged 35 to 55 with primary liver carcinoma and hepatitis B virus infection. The CDR3 nucleotides read TGTGCCAGCAGGAACAAGGGGGCAAAGCCCTACGAGCAGTACTTC. Its protein is CASRNKGAKPYEQYF.